Detailed here is one TCR beta chain. Its antigen is unknown. The sample originates from a study of Ad26.COV2.S vaccination and SARS-CoV-2 variants. Study-level points and caveats: Vaccine and placebo groups showed comparable non-spike TCR breadth.

The repertoire was sequenced with immunoSEQ multiplex PCR; TCRdb's copy has only in-frame clones and lacks some. This sample yields about 350,000 clones, of which more than 75% are seen a single time; 3.3% belongs to the top ten. Sample treatment: some 20 received Ad26.COV2.S at low or high dose, single or two shots; 5 received placebo; per-sample allocation not given. Collection of the samples took place on day 63 after the first injection of vaccine or placebo. CDR1 is MNHEY, CDR2 SVGAGI, per germline. Trimming removed 5 bases at V and 10 bases at J, with 18 bases between. The CDR3 is 14 residues long.

The rearrangement uses TRBV6-5 and TRBJ1-3; the D gene is possibly TRBD1 (6 bases). The material was peripheral blood, obtained in a trial of Ad26.COV2.S vaccine versus placebo. The clonotype comes from a person between 18 and 65 years old who received the Ad26.COV2.S COVID-19 vaccine or a placebo. The chain's CDR3 is CASSRLGGLSTIYF. The DNA for the CDR3 is TGTGCCAGCAGTCGTTTAGGGGGGCTTTCGACCATATATTTT.